These 9 T cell receptor beta chains were sequenced from one sample in a study of cytomegalovirus exposure and HLA in healthy donors. The PCR ran on 60 Vbeta and 13 Jbeta primers. TCRdb's table, derived via immunoSEQ multiplex PCR, lists solely in-frame clones and lacks some. The sample lists just over 150,000 clones, approximately 80% seen once, with under 8.5% in the top ten. Sequencing input: PBMCs. These receptors all stem from a woman aged 50 to 60 in good health and CMV-seropositive.

The J gene is TRBJ1-4, the V gene TRBV4-3, with 8 bases that match TRBD1. The CDR3 covers 15 residues. The germline gives CDR1 LGHNA, CDR2 YSLEER. The J segment lost 7 bases and the V segment lost 1 base, leaving 5 bases of the junction unmatched. DNA of the CDR3: TGCGCCAGCAGCCAAGCCCAGGGGGCGGCTGAAAAACTGTTTTTT. Amino acid sequence: CASSQAQGAAEKLFF.

This chain uses TRBV30 with TRBJ1-5; no reliable D call. This CDR3 is 13 amino acids long. Looked up from germline, CDR1 is GTSNPN and CDR2 is SVGIG (reference sequence). V was clipped by 1 base and J by 4 bases, with 8 bases between them. The CDR3 nucleotides are TGTGCCTGGAGTGGGAGGCCTAATCAGCCCCAGCATTTT. This codes for CAWSGRPNQPQHF.

This chain links TRBV14 with TRBJ2-2; the D is unclear. This CDR3 has 14 amino acids. Germline CDR1 reads SGHDN; CDR2 reads FVKESK. V lost 0 bases and J lost 4, with 6 bases in between. The CDR3 nucleotides read TGTGCCAGCAGCCAAGATCTGGCCACCGGGGAGCTGTTTTTT. Encoded protein: CASSQDLATGELFF.

This sequence joins TRBV19 and TRBJ2-7, with 10 bases that match TRBD2. The CDR3 length is 14 residues. Per germline, CDR1 LNHDA and CDR2 SQIVND (reference sequence). Losses at the gene ends were 8 bases for V and 3 bases for J; bases not matched to a gene: 7. In nucleotides, the CDR3 is TGTGCCAGTGGCTCTAGCGGGGGAGGCTACGAGCAGTACTTC. This sequence encodes CASGSSGGGYEQYF. Full variable domain (remainder filled in from reference TRBV19 and TRBJ2-7): DGGITQSPKYLFRKEGQNVTLSCEQNLNHDAMYWYRQDPGQGLRLIYYSQIVNDFQKGDIAEGYSVSREKKESFPLTVTSAQKNPTAFYLCASGSSGGGYEQYFGPGTRLTVT.

The chain combines TRBV5-5 with TRBJ1-1; TRBD1 aligns across 7 bases. With V trimmed by 4 bases and J by 2 bases, 8 bases remained unmatched. The CDR3 is made up of 15 amino acids. Per germline, CDR1 SGHKS and CDR2 YYEKEE (reference sequence). CDR3 sequence reads: CASSPRTGNNTEAFF. CDR3 DNA sequence: TGTGCCAGCAGCCCTAGGACAGGTAATAACACTGAAGCTTTCTTT. Looking up the rest from reference TRBV5-5 and TRBJ1-1 gives the full variable domain: DAGVTQSPTHLIKTRGQQVTLRCSPISGHKSVSWYQQVLGQGPQFIFQYYEKEERGRGNFPDRFSARQFPNYSSELNVNALLLGDSALYLCASSPRTGNNTEAFFGQGTRLTVV.

V and J are TRBV5-1 and TRBJ2-2; TRBD1 is a possible D gene (7 bases). V lost 5 bases and J 4 bases, leaving 12 bases between the germline ends. This CDR3 is built from 14 residues. In germline, CDR1 is SGHRS, CDR2 YFSETQ. Written as DNA, the CDR3 is TGCGCCAGCAGGGAGGGGGCGACCACCGGGGAGCTGTTTTTT. The encoded protein is CASREGATTGELFF. Filled out from reference TRBV5-1 and TRBJ2-2, the complete variable domain reads KAGVTQTPRYLIKTRGQQVTLSCSPISGHRSVSWYQQTPGQGLQFLFEYFSETQRNKGNFPGRFSGRQFSNSRSEMNVSTLELGDSALYLCASREGATTGELFFGEGSRLTVL.

The chain couples TRBV9 to TRBJ2-3, with 12 bases matching TRBD2. After removal of 0 bases from V and 4 bases from J, the junction contained 6 bases not matched to a gene. From germline, CDR1 is SGDLS and CDR2 YYNGEE. This CDR3 has 17 amino acids. The CDR3 nucleotides read TGTGCCAGCAGCGTAGACCCTAGCGGGGGGGTATCAGATACGCAGTATTTT. Amino acids: CASSVDPSGGVSDTQYF.

The rearrangement joins TRBV7-9 to TRBJ2-7, with 9 nucleotides matching TRBD1. V shed 1 base and J 4 bases; nucleotides not matched to a gene: 8. Germline V gene sequence: CDR1 SEHNR, CDR2 FQNEAQ (reference sequence). The CDR3 totals 16 residues. The CDR3 is CASSLDLTGTGYEQYF. As DNA, the CDR3 is TGTGCCAGCAGCTTAGATCTCACCGGGACAGGGTACGAGCAGTACTTC.

V and J are TRBV19 and TRBJ1-6; D gene unclear. The V and J ends lost 3 bases and 11 bases respectively, with 11 bases between them. Germline assignment: CDR1 LNHDA and CDR2 SQIVND (reference sequence). This CDR3 region has 13 residues. DNA of the CDR3: TGTGCCAGTAGTATTCGATCCGAGACACCCCTCCACTTT. Encoded protein: CASSIRSETPLHF. The whole variable domain, remainder taken from reference TRBV19 and TRBJ1-6, is DGGITQSPKYLFRKEGQNVTLSCEQNLNHDAMYWYRQDPGQGLRLIYYSQIVNDFQKGDIAEGYSVSREKKESFPLTVTSAQKNPTAFYLCASSIRSETPLHFGNGTRLTVT.